The 6 T cell receptor beta chains reported below all come from one sample, sequenced in a study of spatial heterogeneity in lung cancer. Antigen specificity for these receptors is unknown. Each CDR3 protein is one row after TCRdb ran MiXCR on the 5' RACE reads. The table has 8,500 to 10,000 distinct CDR3 sequences, around 50% seen once; the top ten hold 25% to 35%. Time point described: sample taken at primary tumor resection. Whole-study findings and limits: Tracking of tumor mutation counts was seen in expanded intratumoral alpha and beta TCR counts.

The sample consisted of lung tumor tissue, taken at surgery. Source of these receptors: a female donor with early-stage non-small cell lung cancer.

The genes are TRBV28 and TRBJ1-6, with TRBD1 identical over 9 bases. Unmatched junction bases numbered 12, after V lost 10 bases and J lost 14 bases. Germline values: CDR1 MDHEN, CDR2 SYDVKM. There are 13 residues in the CDR3. CDR3 protein: CATTGGSGWSLHF. The CDR3 DNA follows: TGTGCCACCACAGGGGGCTCGGGTTGGTCCCTCCACTTT.

The chain combines TRBV7-6 with TRBJ2-2; 11 bases fit TRBD1. The trim removed 5 bases at V and 6 bases at J, leaving 5 bases unmatched. The CDR3 sequence is 15 residues long. Looked up from germline, CDR1 is SGHVS and CDR2 is FNYEAQ. The CDR3 is CASSLRTGGAGELFF. In DNA form, the CDR3 reads TGTGCCAGCAGCCTCCGGACAGGGGGCGCCGGGGAGCTGTTTTTT.

The chain recombines TRBV29-1 with TRBJ2-5; D not resolved. Trimming took off 3 bases at V and 4 bases at J, with 6 bases between the two ends. Germline values: CDR1 SQVTM, CDR2 ANQGSEA. The CDR3 runs 11 residues. CDR3 in DNA: TGCAGCGTTGACTCTGGAGAGACCCAGTACTTC. Residues: CSVDSGETQYF.

This clonotype has only a few counts. J is TRBJ1-2 and V is TRBV7-8, with D unclear. Germline V gene lookup returns CDR1 SGHVS and CDR2 FQNEAQ. The CDR3 extends over 14 amino acids. The V gene lost 4 bases and the J gene lost 4 bases, with 13 bases spanning the gap. The CDR3 DNA sequence: TGTGCCAGCAGCTCGATTAGGCCGCTCTATGGCTACACCTTC. This codes for CASSSIRPLYGYTF.

This clonotype has just a few counts. The CDR3 DNA follows: TGCAGTGCTAGAGATACTAAAGGTGGTGAGCAGTTCTTC. It codes for CSARDTKGGEQFF. This chain uses TRBV20-1 with TRBJ2-1; no firm D call. Germline V gene lookup returns CDR1 DFQATT and CDR2 SNEGSKA (reference sequence). V was shortened by 0 bases and J by 9 bases, with 12 bases between the two germline ends. CDR3 length equals 13 residues.

This chain joins TRBV4-2 and TRBJ2-1, with a weak D call TRBD2 (6 bases). The CDR3 has 16 residues. Trimming took off 0 bases at V and 4 bases at J, with 13 bases between the two ends. Germline CDR1 is LGHNA and CDR2 is YNFKEQ. The chain's CDR3 is CASSQDWDRGYNEQFF. Here the CDR3 DNA reads TGTGCCAGCAGCCAAGATTGGGACCGGGGGTACAATGAGCAGTTCTTC.